This section outlines one T cell receptor (beta chain) sequence together with its context. Generated by immunoSEQ multiplex PCR, the TCRdb table keeps only in-frame clones and is missing some. Seen here are hundreds of thousands of clones, around 80% observed once, and the top ten hold 12%. The germline V gene encodes CDR1 MDHEN and CDR2 SYDVKM. The CDR3 is 16 amino acids. V lost 5 bases to trimming and J lost 2 bases; unmatched junction nucleotides: 10. The sample is drawn from a study of shared clonotypes between healthy human individuals. This receptor was obtained from a woman in her forties in good health. Some clones in this sample may be carry-over from other donors' samples. Sequencing used PBMCs. V usage is TRBV28 and J usage is TRBJ2-3; 7 bases match TRBD1. CDR3 loop: CASSMNRGALTDTQYF. Here the CDR3 DNA reads TGTGCCAGCAGTATGAACAGGGGAGCCCTCACAGATACGCAGTATTTT.